A single sample gave rise to the 24 T cell receptor beta chains below, sequenced in a study of T cell responses to AZD1222 COVID-19 vaccine. The assay was immunoSEQ multiplex PCR, and TCRdb's table has in-frame clones only and misses some. The repertoire holds about 150,000 clones, with more than 75% as singletons. The starting material was peripheral blood, obtained on day 0 of AZD1222 vaccination. All receptors derive from an adult in good health.

V and J are TRBV11-1 and TRBJ1-2; 9 bases match TRBD1. V shed 5 bases and J 7 bases; nucleotides not matched to a gene: 5. The V gene's germline CDR1 is SGHAT and CDR2 FQDESV (reference sequence). The CDR3 extends over 13 amino acids. The CDR3 coding sequence is TGTGCCAGCAGCCCCGGACAGGGGTCTGGCTACACCTTC. It specifies CASSPGQGSGYTF.

This sequence joins TRBV5-5 and TRBJ1-5; D gene ambiguous. Germline V gives CDR1 SGHKS, CDR2 YYEKEE (reference sequence). The CDR3 is 14 amino acids. With 4 bases removed from V and 0 bases from J, the gap between germline ends came to 8 bases. The CDR3, as DNA: TGTGCCAGCAGCCCGGCTTATAGCAATCAGCCCCAGCATTTT. Its translation is CASSPAYSNQPQHF.

CDR3 region: CASSLTAGVVNGYTF. CDR3 nucleotide sequence: TGTGCCAGCAGCCTTACGGCGGGGGTCGTAAATGGCTACACCTTC. V and J are TRBV3-1 (or the pseudogene TRBV3-2) and TRBJ1-2; D is perhaps TRBD1 (5 bases). Per germline, CDR1 LGHDT and CDR2 YNNKEL (reference sequence). Trimming removed 4 bases from V and 6 bases from J, with 18 bases in between. The CDR3 is made up of 15 amino acids.

The rearrangement joins TRBV4-3 to TRBJ1-1; D is unresolved. CDR3 length equals 16 residues. Deletions cut 2 bases from V and 4 bases from J, with 17 bases between. Germline CDR1 reads LGHNA; CDR2 reads YSLEER. Written as DNA, the CDR3 is TGCGCCAGCAGCCAACCATTCCTGGACGAGTCCACTGAAGCTTTCTTT. This codes for CASSQPFLDESTEAFF.

This chain links TRBV7-2 with TRBJ1-2; possible D gene TRBD1, 5 bases. The CDR3 is made up of 15 amino acids. V was clipped by 5 bases and J by 0 bases, with 13 bases between them. Per germline, CDR1 SGHTA and CDR2 FQGNSA. The chain's CDR3 is CASSGTGRTNYGYTF. CDR3 DNA sequence: TGTGCCAGCAGCGGAACGGGACGGACTAACTATGGCTACACCTTC. Supplemented by reference TRBV7-2 and TRBJ1-2, the full variable domain reads GAGVSQSPSNKVTEKGKDVELRCDPISGHTALYWYRQSLGQGLEFLIYFQGNSAPDKSGLPSDRFSAERTGGSVSTLTIQRTQQEDSAVYLCASSGTGRTNYGYTFGSGTRLTVV.

The chain carries TRBV6-5 and TRBJ1-2; 8 nucleotides agree with TRBD1. The CDR3 is 15 residues long. Trimming removed 6 bases from V and 5 bases from J; junction bases left unmatched: 11. Looked up from germline, CDR1 is MNHEY and CDR2 is SVGAGI. The CDR3: CASRPWDRTGYGYTF. CDR3 bases: TGTGCCAGCAGACCGTGGGACAGGACGGGTTATGGCTACACCTTC.

V and J are TRBV5-5 and TRBJ1-3; D gene unclear. CDR3 length: 13 amino acids. Trimming took off 4 bases at V and 9 bases at J, with 14 bases between the two ends. Per germline, CDR1 SGHKS and CDR2 YYEKEE (reference sequence). The CDR3 region is CASSPADRGTIYF. DNA of the CDR3: TGTGCCAGCAGCCCGGCCGATCGGGGCACCATATATTTT.

The chain employs TRBV24-1 and TRBJ2-3; D not resolved. The germline V gene has CDR1 KGHDR and CDR2 SFDVKD. The ends were cut back, 3 bases at V and 5 bases at J, with 11 bases in the middle. The CDR3 has 14 residues. The CDR3 loop is CATSDQRAQDTQYF. For the CDR3, the DNA is TGTGCCACCAGTGATCAACGGGCCCAAGATACGCAGTATTTT.

The gene calls are TRBV18 and TRBJ1-5; possibly TRBD1 for D (5 bases). Per germline, CDR1 KGHSH and CDR2 LQKENI. Deletions cut 3 bases from V and 3 bases from J, with 15 bases between. The CDR3 loop spans 16 amino acids. The CDR3: CASSPGGGSANQPQHF. The CDR3 DNA reads TGTGCCAGCTCACCGGGGGGAGGGAGTGCCAATCAGCCCCAGCATTTT.

V usage is TRBV6-6 and J usage is TRBJ2-7; possible D gene TRBD2, 5 bases. Germline assignment: CDR1 MNHNY and CDR2 SVGAGI (reference sequence). Trimming shortened V by 6 bases and J by 0 bases, and 12 bases separated the two germline ends. This CDR3 spans 14 amino acids. CDR3 residues: CASRLVAFSYEQYF. The CDR3 DNA is TGTGCCAGCAGGCTTGTAGCGTTCTCCTACGAGCAGTACTTC.

In this sample, this clone turned up once. CDR3 DNA: TGTGCCTGGAGTGTAAGTCGGGGGAAGAATTCACCCCTCCACTTT. Protein sequence: CAWSVSRGKNSPLHF. V and J are TRBV30 and TRBJ1-6, with D possibly being TRBD1 (5 bases). V lost 0 bases and J 7 bases, leaving 13 bases between the germline ends. CDR1 GTSNPN and CDR2 SVGIG come from the germline V gene (reference sequence). This CDR3 comprises 15 residues.

This chain links TRBV9 with TRBJ2-7, with D possibly matching TRBD2 (7 bases). The CDR3 spans 16 residues. V was trimmed by 0 bases and J by 5 bases, leaving 18 bases between them. The germline V gene encodes CDR1 SGDLS and CDR2 YYNGEE. The CDR3 region is CASSVAGRGGGHEQYF. Written as DNA, the CDR3 is TGTGCCAGCAGCGTAGCTGGGAGGGGGGGAGGCCACGAGCAGTACTTC.

As for this clone: A much larger clone is a single base away; this may be a read error. CDR3 DNA: TGTGCCAGCAGTTTAAACAGGGGCAACGAGCAGTACTTC. Amino acids: CASSLNRGNEQYF. This chain uses TRBV27 with TRBJ2-7; 7 bases are shared with TRBD1. The J segment lost 5 bases and the V segment lost 2 bases, leaving 3 bases of the junction unmatched. CDR1 is MNHEY and CDR2 is SMNVEV in the germline V gene (reference sequence). The length of the CDR3 is 13 residues.

The chain carries TRBV11-2 and TRBJ1-3; D might be TRBD1 (6 bases). CDR3 length equals 12 residues. Between the trimmed V and J ends, which lost 6 bases and 9 bases, there was a span of 12 bases. CDR1 SGHAT and CDR2 FQNNGV come from the germline V gene. CDR3 residues: CASSYNRATIYF. As DNA, the CDR3 is TGTGCCAGCAGTTATAACAGGGCCACCATATATTTT. Looking up the rest from reference TRBV11-2 and TRBJ1-3 gives the full variable domain: EAGVAQSPRYKIIEKRQSVAFWCNPISGHATLYWYQQILGQGPKLLIQFQNNGVVDDSQLPKDRFSAERLKGVDSTLKIQPAKLEDSAVYLCASSYNRATIYFGEGSWLTVV.

V is TRBV19 and J is TRBJ1-1; D gene unclear. Germline loops: CDR1 LNHDA, CDR2 SQIVND (reference sequence). The CDR3 spans 15 residues. V shed 9 bases and J shed 4 bases, with 21 bases lying between them. CDR3 sequence (DNA): TGTGCCAGCCGCCCCGGATCGGTCCGTAGCACTGAAGCTTTCTTT. This translates into CASRPGSVRSTEAFF.

The chain uses TRBV19 and TRBJ2-3; 8 bases are a match to TRBD2. V dropped 7 bases and J dropped 0; count of bases not matched to a gene: 9. Germline loops: CDR1 LNHDA, CDR2 SQIVND (reference sequence). This CDR3 contains 16 residues. The CDR3, as DNA: TGTGCCAGTACTCCGAGGATAGCGGGGAGCACAGATACGCAGTATTTT. Its protein is CASTPRIAGSTDTQYF.

The chain combines TRBV12-5 with TRBJ2-3; no reliable D call. Germline V gene sequence: CDR1 LGHNT, CDR2 FRNRAP. The CDR3 contains 14 residues. V shed 0 bases and J shed 6 bases, with 10 bases lying between them. The CDR3 DNA is TGTGCTAGTGGTTTGGTGCCAGCTGGGGATACGCAGTATTTT. Its translation is CASGLVPAGDTQYF.

V and J are TRBV28 and TRBJ1-3; D unresolved. V was pared by 3 bases and J by 0 bases, with 18 bases between. This CDR3 contains 18 residues. From germline, CDR1 is MDHEN and CDR2 SYDVKM. CDR3 bases: TGTGCCAGCAGTTTCTCGTTCGCGGAGAGAAACTCTGGAAACACCATATATTTT. This sequence encodes CASSFSFAERNSGNTIYF. Together with reference TRBV28 and TRBJ1-3, the CDR3 gives the full variable domain: DVKVTQSSRYLVKRTGEKVFLECVQDMDHENMFWYRQDPGLGLRLIYFSYDVKMKEKGDIPEGYSVSREKKERFSLILESASTNQTSMYLCASSFSFAERNSGNTIYFGEGSWLTVV.

The V call is TRBV10-1, the J call TRBJ1-6, with D uncertain. CDR1 and CDR2 (germline): WNHNN, SYGVQD (reference sequence). Trimming shortened V by 2 bases and J by 7 bases, and 9 bases separated the two germline ends. The CDR3 has 14 residues. The CDR3 DNA is TGCGCCAGCAGTGAGCCCTCAAGGAATTCACCCCTCCACTTT. Translation gives CASSEPSRNSPLHF.

The chain has TRBV11-3 and TRBJ2-1; D is possibly TRBD2 (6 bases). The CDR3 totals 12 residues. V was cut by 5 bases and J by 6 bases, with 8 bases left in between. The germline V gene has CDR1 SGHNT and CDR2 YENEEA. This CDR3 reads CASSRRGNEQFF. The CDR3 DNA is TGTGCCAGCAGCAGGAGGGGCAATGAGCAGTTCTTC.

CDR3 protein: CASRTILYQPQHF. In DNA form, the CDR3 reads TGTGCCAGCAGGACGATCCTTTATCAGCCCCAGCATTTT. The genes are TRBV2 and TRBJ1-5; the D is unclear. CDR1 and CDR2 from the germline V gene are SNHLY and FYNNEI. The CDR3 sequence is 13 residues long. V lost 6 bases, J lost 5 bases, and 11 bases lay in between.

The gene calls are TRBV4-2 and TRBJ2-7; 11 bases fit TRBD2. Trimming at V came to 1 base and at J to 5 bases, leaving 7 bases not matched to a gene. Germline V gene sequence: CDR1 LGHNA, CDR2 YNFKEQ. The CDR3 is 16 residues long. This chain's CDR3 is CASSQGLAGNLHEQYF. DNA for the CDR3: TGTGCCAGCAGCCAAGGACTAGCGGGAAACCTCCACGAGCAGTACTTC.

This clone appeared a few times. V is TRBV9 and J is TRBJ1-6, with D maybe TRBD1 (5 bases). The CDR3 runs 15 residues. Germline loops: CDR1 SGDLS, CDR2 YYNGEE. V gave up 3 bases and J gave up 10 bases, with 17 bases separating them. CDR3 loop: CASSGGPWGNSPLHF. The CDR3, as DNA: TGTGCCAGCAGCGGCGGCCCGTGGGGGAACTCACCCCTCCACTTT.

The V and J genes are TRBV28 and TRBJ1-6; the D is unclear. The CDR3 consists of 17 residues. The V end was cut by 2 bases, the J end by 1 base, with 12 bases between. Germline values: CDR1 MDHEN, CDR2 SYDVKM. The CDR3 DNA sequence: TGTGCCAGCAGTTTACCATTCGGGTCATCCTATAATTCACCCCTCCACTTT. Its protein is CASSLPFGSSYNSPLHF.